Each of the 7 T cell receptor beta chains below was sequenced from the same sample in a study of T cell clonality in common variable immunodeficiency. Here immunoSEQ multiplex PCR was the method, and the copy in TCRdb shows in-frame clones only, minus some. The sample contains about 23,000 clones, none of them singletons. Antigens of these TCRs are unknown. Whole-study results and caveats: In common variable immunodeficiency, TCR beta chains reportedly carried fewer deletions and N-nucleotide insertions.

Sequencing was carried out using peripheral blood mononuclear cells. Every receptor here comes from a human donor with common variable immunodeficiency.

This clone was detected a few times. The read stops 3 residues short of the end of the CDR3; the missing end is completed from the germline J gene. This chain connects TRBV19 to TRBJ1-1, with D possibly matching TRBD1 (6 bases). Germline CDR1 is LNHDA and CDR2 is SQIVND (reference sequence). V was trimmed by 5 bases and J by 1 base, leaving 11 bases between them. CDR3 length: 14 amino acids. The part of the CDR3 DNA that was read is TGTGCCAGTAGTTCCCACAGGGAGAACACTGAA. It translates to CASSSHRENTE. The entire CDR3 reads CASSSHRENTEAFF.

This clone was counted only a few times. The DNA ends 3 residues before the CDR3 does, and the rest of the CDR3 is filled in from the germline J gene. This sequence joins TRBV19 and TRBJ2-2; tentatively, D is TRBD1 (6 bases). The germline CDR1 and CDR2 sequences are LNHDA and SQIVND (reference sequence). The CDR3 length is 12 residues. V lost 5 bases, J lost 7 bases, and 8 bases lay in between. The CDR3 protein is CASSYRDGELFF. The covered CDR3 bases are TGTGCCAGTAGTTACAGGGACGGGGAG.

In its sample, this clone was seen many times. The read terminates 3 residues ahead of where the CDR3 ends, so the germline J gene completes it. The chain couples TRBV20-1 to TRBJ2-3; TRBD2 might be the D (7 bases). The CDR3 contains 15 residues. Looked up from germline, CDR1 is DFQATT and CDR2 is SNEGSKA (reference sequence). Trimming pared 2 bases from V and 3 bases from J, leaving 15 bases between. This chain's CDR3 is CSARRGGVLTDTQYF. CDR3 DNA, as far as it was read: TGCAGTGCTAGACGAGGGGGGGTGTTAACAGATACG.

The sample holds many counts of this clone. The CDR3 bases that were read are TGCAGCGTTGGGGGGACTAGCGGGAGAGGTAATGAG. Its protein is CSVGGTSGRGNE. The complete CDR3 reads CSVGGTSGRGNEQFF. The V call is TRBV29-1, the J call TRBJ2-1, with 14 bases lining up with TRBD2. The CDR3 end lies 3 residues beyond the end of the read and is filled in from the germline J gene. Trimming removed 4 bases from V and 7 bases from J; junction bases left unmatched: 6. This CDR3 region has 15 residues. Germline lookup yields CDR1 SQVTM and CDR2 ANQGSEA.

CDR3 sequence reads: CAWGTVNYGYTF. Partial CDR3 DNA: TGTGCCTGGGGGACAGTTAACTATGGC. The V gene is TRBV30, the J gene TRBJ1-2, with 7 bases aligning to TRBD1. Read data end 3 residues before the CDR3 end; the end is taken from the germline J gene. This CDR3 is 12 amino acids long. CDR1 and CDR2 from the germline V gene are GTSNPN and SVGIG (reference sequence). J gave up 1 base and V 5 bases, and 1 base lay outside the gene matches.

A few counts support this clone. The read stops 3 residues short of the end of the CDR3; the missing end is completed from the germline J gene. V is TRBV7-9 and J is TRBJ2-7, with TRBD1 identical over 11 bases. V dropped 3 bases and J dropped 6; count of bases not matched to a gene: 1. CDR3 length: 13 amino acids. Germline assignment: CDR1 SEHNR and CDR2 FQNEAQ (reference sequence). This CDR3 reads CASSFGTGGEQYF. The DNA read from the CDR3 is TGTGCCAGCAGCTTCGGGACAGGGGGCGAG.

On this clone: The CDR3 end lies 3 residues beyond the end of the read and is filled in from the germline J gene. This chain links TRBV7-2 with TRBJ1-4; D is unclear. The V end lost 5 bases, the J end lost 5 bases, and 15 bases lay between the germline ends. Germline V CDR1 and CDR2: SGHTA, FQGNSA. The CDR3 loop spans 15 amino acids. The sequenced part of the CDR3 DNA is TGTGCCAGCAGCCCCCTGGCACATTCCAATGAAAAA. This codes for CASSPLAHSNEK. The entire CDR3 reads CASSPLAHSNEKLFF.